This T cell receptor beta chain was sequenced for a study of post-analysis software for immune sequencing data. Study summary: Courses of disease covered relapsing-remitting, secondary progressive and progressive-relapsing multiple sclerosis. Study-wide findings and caveats: Relative to controls, patients with multiple sclerosis showed significantly lower normalized Chao1 diversity. Under the F measure, samples that were prepared in one batch clustered strongly together. In patients, TRBV5-6, TRBV5-1 and TRBV20-1 belonged to roughly five TRBV segments found more frequently than in controls.

The CDR3 consists of 14 residues. Germline CDR1 and CDR2: DFQATT and SNEGSKA (reference sequence). V lost 3 bases to trimming and J lost 2 bases; unmatched junction nucleotides: 5. To note about this clonotype: Its antigen is not identified.

The library was made from cDNA and included unique molecular identifiers. Once about 0.85 to 10 million T cells were used, about half a million cDNA molecules resulted. From the PCR reads, TCRdb called clonotypes with MiXCR, one entry per CDR3 protein. The repertoire holds hundreds of thousands of distinct CDR3 sequences, with under 55% as singletons. This sequence originates from a girl aged 5-17 years with multiple sclerosis. This rearrangement joins TRBV20-1 to TRBJ2-3; 7 bases match TRBD1. Sequencing was done on a sample of blood. The CDR3 spells CSARGQTPTDTQYF. CDR3 bases: TGCAGTGCTAGGGGACAGACCCCCACAGATACGCAGTATTTT.